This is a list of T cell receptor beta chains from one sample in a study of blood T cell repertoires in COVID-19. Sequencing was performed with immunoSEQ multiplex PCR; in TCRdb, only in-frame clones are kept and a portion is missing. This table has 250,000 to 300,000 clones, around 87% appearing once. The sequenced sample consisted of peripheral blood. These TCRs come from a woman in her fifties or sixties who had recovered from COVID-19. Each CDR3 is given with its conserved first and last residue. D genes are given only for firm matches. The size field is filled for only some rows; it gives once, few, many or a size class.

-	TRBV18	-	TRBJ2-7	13	TGTGCCAGCTCGGAAGGACTGCAATCCGAGCAGTACTTC	CASSEGLQSEQYF
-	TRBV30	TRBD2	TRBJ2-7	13	TGTGCCTGGAGTGAGCGGGGCGAGGGCGAGCAGTACTTC	CAWSERGEGEQYF
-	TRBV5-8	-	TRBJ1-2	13	TGTGCCAGCAGCTTGGACAGGCCCTATGGCTACACCTTC	CASSLDRPYGYTF
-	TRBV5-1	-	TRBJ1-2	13	TGCGCCAGCAGCGTGACTGCTAACTATGGCTACACCTTC	CASSVTANYGYTF
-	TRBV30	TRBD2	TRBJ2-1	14	TGTGCCTGGAGTTTCGCTAGCGGGGGCCTTAAGCAGTTCTTC	CAWSFASGGLKQFF
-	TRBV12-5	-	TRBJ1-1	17	TGTGCTAGTGGTTTGGCACGTAATGTCGGGGGGAACACTGAAGCTTTCTTT	CASGLARNVGGNTEAFF
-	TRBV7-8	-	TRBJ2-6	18	TGTGCCAGCAGGCCCCTAGGGGGTCCTATCTCTGGGGCCAACGTCCTGACTTTC	CASRPLGGPISGANVLTF
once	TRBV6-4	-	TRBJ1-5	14	TGTGCCCCCGAGGCTCCACCGGGCAATCAGCCCCAGCATTTT	CAPEAPPGNQPQHF
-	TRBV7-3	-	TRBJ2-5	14	TGTGCCAGCAGCTTACGGGCGGGGGCAGAGACCCAGTACTTC	CASSLRAGAETQYF
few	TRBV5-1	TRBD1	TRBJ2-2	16	TGCGCCAGCAGCTTGGATGGACAGGGTTATACCGGGGAGCTGTTTTTT	CASSLDGQGYTGELFF
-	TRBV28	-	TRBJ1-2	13	TGTGCCAGCAAGGAGGGTACGAACTATGGCTACACCTTC	CASKEGTNYGYTF
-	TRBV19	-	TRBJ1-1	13	TGTGCCAGTAGCCGGACAGTGAACACTGAAGCTTTCTTT	CASSRTVNTEAFF
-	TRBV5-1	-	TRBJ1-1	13	TGCGCCAGCAGCGACAGACCGAACACTGAAGCTTTCTTT	CASSDRPNTEAFF
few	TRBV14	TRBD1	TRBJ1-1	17	TGTGCCAGCAGCTCGGACAGGCGCCGTTTGGTTAACACTGAAGCTTTCTTT	CASSSDRRRLVNTEAFF
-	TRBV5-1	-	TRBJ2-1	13	TGCGCCAGCTCATCAGGTTCCTACAATGAGCAGTTCTTC	CASSSGSYNEQFF
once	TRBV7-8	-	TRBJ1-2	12	TGTGCCAGCAGCTTAGAACGGGGAATCTACACCTTC	CASSLERGIYTF
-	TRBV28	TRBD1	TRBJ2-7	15	TGTGCCAGCAGCAACTTTCCGGGACAGGGAGGCGAGCAGTACTTC	CASSNFPGQGGEQYF
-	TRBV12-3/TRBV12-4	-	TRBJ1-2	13	TGTGCCAGCAGTTTAAGACGGGACTATGGCTACACCTTC	CASSLRRDYGYTF
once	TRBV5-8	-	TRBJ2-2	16	TGTGCCAGCAGCTTGTCGGACAGATATAGGGTCGGGGAGCTGTTTTTT	CASSLSDRYRVGELFF
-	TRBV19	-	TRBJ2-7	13	TGTGCCAGTAGTATAGCGGACAGCTACGAGCAGTACTTC	CASSIADSYEQYF
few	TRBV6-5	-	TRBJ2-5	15	TGTGCCAGCAGTACTACGAAGACAGTACAAGAGACCCAGTACTTC	CASSTTKTVQETQYF
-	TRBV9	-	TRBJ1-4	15	TGTGCCAGCAGCGTAGGTCCCCTCACAGATGAAAAACTGTTTTTT	CASSVGPLTDEKLFF
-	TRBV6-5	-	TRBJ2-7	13	TGTGCCAGCAGTACCACTATGACCGGGGAGCAGTACTTC	CASSTTMTGEQYF
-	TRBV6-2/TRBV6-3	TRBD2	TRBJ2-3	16	TGTGCCAGCAGCTTTCGAGGACTAGCGCTCACAGATACGCAGTATTTT	CASSFRGLALTDTQYF
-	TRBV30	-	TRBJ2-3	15	TGTGCCCGGCAGGGGCCTGGGGTGTTCTCAGATACGCAGTATTTT	CARQGPGVFSDTQYF
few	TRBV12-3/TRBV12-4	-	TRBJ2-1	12	TGTGCCAGCAGTTTGGAAGGGAGTGAGCAGTTCTTC	CASSLEGSEQFF
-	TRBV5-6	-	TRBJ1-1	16	TGTGCCAGCAGCTTATGGCGGCGGCCCGGTGGTGCTGAAGCTTTCTTT	CASSLWRRPGGAEAFF
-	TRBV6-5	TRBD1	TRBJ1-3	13	TGTGCCAGCAGACTGCAGACAGGGTACACCATATATTTT	CASRLQTGYTIYF
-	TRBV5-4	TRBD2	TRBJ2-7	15	TGTGCCAGCAGCTTAGGACTAGCGGGGCCCTACGAGCAGTACTTC	CASSLGLAGPYEQYF
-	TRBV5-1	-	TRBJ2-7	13	TGCGCCAGCAGCCCCGTGGGGCCGGACGAGCAGTACTTC	CASSPVGPDEQYF
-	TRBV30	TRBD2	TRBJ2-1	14	TGTGCCTGTATAGCGGGGGGGCCGGGGAATGAGCAGTTCTTC	CACIAGGPGNEQFF
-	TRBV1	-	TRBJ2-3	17	TGCACCAGCAGCCAAGTTGTCCTAGTCGATGACGCAGATACGCAGTATTTT	CTSSQVVLVDDADTQYF
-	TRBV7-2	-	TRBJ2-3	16	TGTGCCAGCAGCCGGACACAGGGATCCCGCACAGATACGCAGTATTTT	CASSRTQGSRTDTQYF
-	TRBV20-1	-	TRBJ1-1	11	TGCAGTGCTAGAGGTCAAATTGAAGCTTTCTTT	CSARGQIEAFF
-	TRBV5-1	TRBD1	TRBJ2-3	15	TGCGCCAGCAGCCCCAGGACAGGGGGCACAGATACGCAGTATTTT	CASSPRTGGTDTQYF
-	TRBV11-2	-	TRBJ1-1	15	TGTGCCAGCAGCTTATACACCGGGAAGAACACTGAAGCTTTCTTT	CASSLYTGKNTEAFF
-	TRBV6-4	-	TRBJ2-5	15	TGTGCCAGCAGCCACGGACGAGGGATGAAAGAGACCCAGTACTTC	CASSHGRGMKETQYF
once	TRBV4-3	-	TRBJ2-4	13	TGCGCCAGCAGCCCTCAGGCGGGAAACATTCAGTACTTC	CASSPQAGNIQYF
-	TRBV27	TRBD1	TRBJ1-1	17	TGTGCCAGCAGTCCCCACAGGGGGCCGAAAAGCGGCACTGAAGCTTTCTTT	CASSPHRGPKSGTEAFF
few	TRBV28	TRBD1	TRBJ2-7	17	TGTGCCAGCAGTTTAGCTGGGACAGGGGGCCCTTCCTACGAGCAGTACTTC	CASSLAGTGGPSYEQYF
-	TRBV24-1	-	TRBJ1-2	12	TGTGCCACCCAACCGGGGAGCAATGGCTACACCTTC	CATQPGSNGYTF
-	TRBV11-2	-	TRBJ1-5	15	TGTGCCAGCAGCTTAGGCGACAGGCGGAATCAGCCCCAGCATTTT	CASSLGDRRNQPQHF
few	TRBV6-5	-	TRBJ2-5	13	TGTGCCAGCAGCCAAGGACTCCCAGGGACCCAGTACTTC	CASSQGLPGTQYF
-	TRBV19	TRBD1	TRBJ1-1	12	TGTGCCAGCTCGACAGGGGTGACTGAAGCTTTCTTT	CASSTGVTEAFF
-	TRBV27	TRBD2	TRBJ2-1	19	TGTGCCAGCGAGAGGGTAGGAAGACTAGCGGGAGAAAGGTACAATGAGCAGTTCTTC	CASERVGRLAGERYNEQFF
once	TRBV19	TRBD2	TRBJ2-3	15	TGTGCCAGTGTGGGCGCGGGGGGGTCCACAGATACGCAGTATTTT	CASVGAGGSTDTQYF